A selection of T cell receptor beta chains follows, all from one sample in a study of regulatory T cells in long-lasting Graves disease. TCRdb reanalysed the multiplex PCR reads using MiXCR and keeps one entry per CDR3 protein. In the table there are 400,000 to 500,000 distinct CDR3 sequences, 12% to 15% of which are singletons. These same data were also listed under a study on T cells in Graves' hyperthyroidism and ophthalmopathy.

Sequencing was performed on peripheral blood mononuclear cells (PBMCs), taken at new diagnosis, from a patient treated with antithyroid drugs. Receptors were obtained from a woman aged 50 to 65 with Graves disease. CDR3s include the opening cysteine and the closing phenylalanine or tryptophan. Fields, in order: V gene, clone size, J gene, D gene, CDR3 DNA, CDR3 protein. The D gene is left open where the match is weak. A clone size is listed for some rows: how often the clone was seen (once, few, many), or a class if it is expanded.

v_call: TRBV12-3/TRBV12-4; clone_size: many; j_call: TRBJ2-2; d_call: TRBD2; cdr3_nt: TGTGCCAGCAGACCCTTAGCGGGAGAAGCGAACGGGGAGCTGTTTTTT; cdr3_aa: CASRPLAGEANGELFF
v_call: TRBV12-3/TRBV12-4; clone_size: many; j_call: TRBJ2-5; d_call: TRBD2; cdr3_nt: TGTGCCAGCAGTCGACTAGCTTGGGAGACCCAGTACTTC; cdr3_aa: CASSRLAWETQYF
v_call: TRBV6-1; clone_size: many; j_call: TRBJ2-7; d_call: TRBD2; cdr3_nt: TGTGCCAGCAGTGAAGAGCGGGAGGTCTCCTACGAGCAGTACTTC; cdr3_aa: CASSEEREVSYEQYF
v_call: TRBV5-8; clone_size: -; j_call: TRBJ2-7; d_call: -; cdr3_nt: TGTGCCAGCAGACCACAGGATTCCTGCGAGCAGTACTTC; cdr3_aa: CASRPQDSCEQYF
v_call: TRBV4-1; clone_size: few; j_call: TRBJ2-7; d_call: -; cdr3_nt: TGCGCCAGCAGCCACACCGACCAGCTCGAGCAGTACTTC; cdr3_aa: CASSHTDQLEQYF
v_call: TRBV6-1; clone_size: few; j_call: TRBJ1-5; d_call: -; cdr3_nt: TGTGCCAGCAGTGAAAGGGGGTTGGTGCAGCCCCAGCATTTT; cdr3_aa: CASSERGLVQPQHF
v_call: TRBV13; clone_size: -; j_call: TRBJ2-2; d_call: -; cdr3_nt: TGTGCCAGCAGTCCTCAAAATAACTACGGGGAGCTGTTTTTT; cdr3_aa: CASSPQNNYGELFF
v_call: TRBV6-5; clone_size: many; j_call: TRBJ2-2; d_call: -; cdr3_nt: TGTGCCAGCAGTTATTCCACCGGGGAGCTGTTTTTT; cdr3_aa: CASSYSTGELFF
v_call: TRBV9; clone_size: many; j_call: TRBJ2-1; d_call: TRBD2; cdr3_nt: TGTGCCAGCAGCGTAGACGGGGGGACCTACAATGAGCAGTTCTTC; cdr3_aa: CASSVDGGTYNEQFF
v_call: TRBV2; clone_size: few; j_call: TRBJ2-2; d_call: -; cdr3_nt: TGTGCCAGCAGTGAAGCGCAAGGGTCTAACACCGGGGAGCTGTTTTTT; cdr3_aa: CASSEAQGSNTGELFF
v_call: TRBV19; clone_size: many; j_call: TRBJ2-5; d_call: TRBD2; cdr3_nt: TGTGCCAGTAGTATAGCCGGGACTAGCGGGATGGAGACCCAGTACTTC; cdr3_aa: CASSIAGTSGMETQYF
v_call: TRBV6-2/TRBV6-3; clone_size: -; j_call: TRBJ2-7; d_call: TRBD1; cdr3_nt: TGTGCCAGCAGTGAATTTTCCGCAGGGGGATCCTACGAGCAGTACTTC; cdr3_aa: CASSEFSAGGSYEQYF
v_call: TRBV4-1; clone_size: -; j_call: TRBJ1-1; d_call: -; cdr3_nt: TGCGCCAGCAGCCAAGTAATCGGGGGGGGCACTGAAGCTTTCTTT; cdr3_aa: CASSQVIGGGTEAFF
v_call: TRBV7-8; clone_size: -; j_call: TRBJ2-2; d_call: TRBD2; cdr3_nt: TGTGCCAGCAGCTTAGCCAGCCTAGCGGGGTTCACCGGGGAGCTGTTTTTT; cdr3_aa: CASSLASLAGFTGELFF
v_call: TRBV5-6; clone_size: -; j_call: TRBJ2-7; d_call: TRBD1; cdr3_nt: TGTGCCAGCAGCTTGTTAACAGGGGACTCCTACGAGCAGTACTTC; cdr3_aa: CASSLLTGDSYEQYF
v_call: TRBV3-1; clone_size: -; j_call: TRBJ2-7; d_call: TRBD1; cdr3_nt: TGTGCCAGCAGCCAAGAAGAGGGACAGGGGTCCTACGAGCAGTACTTC; cdr3_aa: CASSQEEGQGSYEQYF
v_call: TRBV19; clone_size: few; j_call: TRBJ2-7; d_call: TRBD1; cdr3_nt: TGTGCCAGTAGTAGAGGGACAGGGACAGGATACGAGCAGTACTTC; cdr3_aa: CASSRGTGTGYEQYF
v_call: TRBV11-2; clone_size: many; j_call: TRBJ1-1; d_call: -; cdr3_nt: TGTGCCAGCAGCTATGGGGGTGAGGGCACTGAAGCTTTCTTT; cdr3_aa: CASSYGGEGTEAFF